The 18 T cell receptor beta chains in this list originate from one sample, sequenced in a study of Tregs in tolerant kidney transplant recipients. Sequenced by immunoSEQ multiplex PCR; TCRdb stores in-frame clones only, minus some. The profile shows tens of thousands of clones, 85% to 95% of them singletons. The starting material was Tregs from blood, obtained before the transplant. Receptors originate from a human donor who received a combined kidney and bone marrow transplant.

The J gene is TRBJ2-3, the V gene TRBV12-5; no clear D. Trimming cost V 2 bases and J 4 bases, with 4 bases left between them. Germline CDR1 reads LGHNT; CDR2 reads FRNRAP. The CDR3 has 12 residues. The CDR3 loop is CASGLSPDTQYF. The CDR3 bases are TGTGCTAGTGGTTTGAGTCCAGATACGCAGTATTTT.

With respect to this clone: Other DNA variants within this sample encode the same CDR3. The V gene is TRBV19, the J gene TRBJ2-1, with 7 bases matching TRBD2. V lost 10 bases to trimming and J lost 1 base; unmatched junction nucleotides: 7. This CDR3 is built from 14 residues. The germline V gene encodes CDR1 LNHDA and CDR2 SQIVND (reference sequence). In DNA form, the CDR3 reads TGTGCCACGCGGGCGGGACTATCCTACAATGAGCAGTTCTTC. Its protein is CATRAGLSYNEQFF.

The rearrangement uses TRBV18 and TRBJ2-7; the match to TRBD2 covers 10 bases. Germline assignment: CDR1 KGHSH and CDR2 LQKENI. The CDR3 totals 15 residues. The V segment lost 4 bases and the J segment 2 bases; nucleotides outside the gene matches: 5. The CDR3 protein is CASSQGTSATYEQYF. CDR3 in DNA: TGTGCCAGCTCACAAGGGACTAGCGCGACCTACGAGCAGTACTTC.

The CDR3 reads CASSLGRRGGGEKLFF. CDR3 sequence (DNA): TGTGCCAGCAGCTTAGGGCGGCGGGGCGGAGGTGAAAAACTGTTTTTT. The rearrangement uses TRBV7-9 and TRBJ1-4, with D possibly matching TRBD1 (5 bases). The length of the CDR3 is 16 residues. Trimming pared 1 base from V and 7 bases from J, leaving 16 bases between. The germline V gene has CDR1 SEHNR and CDR2 FQNEAQ (reference sequence).

The chain combines TRBV27 with TRBJ2-1; D remains ambiguous. The germline V gene encodes CDR1 MNHEY and CDR2 SMNVEV (reference sequence). Trimming shortened V by 6 bases and J by 4 bases, and 13 bases separated the two germline ends. The CDR3 spans 14 residues. Here the CDR3 reads CASRPRLIYNEQFF. Written as DNA, the CDR3 is TGTGCCAGCAGACCCCGACTCATTTACAATGAGCAGTTCTTC.

This sequence joins TRBV5-4 and TRBJ2-3; D gene ambiguous. The germline V gene encodes CDR1 SGHNT and CDR2 YYREEE (reference sequence). Between the trimmed V and J ends, which lost 3 bases and 1 base, there was a span of 12 bases. CDR3 length equals 15 residues. The CDR3 loop reads CASSSSALGTDTQYF. The CDR3 DNA reads as TGTGCCAGCAGCTCATCAGCACTTGGCACAGATACGCAGTATTTT.

The CDR3 DNA reads TGCGCCAGCAGCTTGGTCGATGCAGGGCGATACGAGCAGTACTTC. This encodes CASSLVDAGRYEQYF. This chain joins TRBV5-1 and TRBJ2-7, with D perhaps matching TRBD1 (5 bases). Germline CDR1 and CDR2: SGHRS and YFSETQ. V was pared by 0 bases and J by 4 bases, with 14 bases between. There are 15 residues in the CDR3. Supplemented by reference TRBV5-1 and TRBJ2-7, the full variable domain reads KAGVTQTPRYLIKTRGQQVTLSCSPISGHRSVSWYQQTPGQGLQFLFEYFSETQRNKGNFPGRFSGRQFSNSRSEMNVSTLELGDSALYLCASSLVDAGRYEQYFGPGTRLTVT.

The rearrangement joins TRBV28 to TRBJ2-7, with a possible D match to TRBD1 (5 bases). The CDR3 sequence is 14 residues long. V was trimmed by 4 bases and J by 2 bases, leaving 12 bases between them. Germline V gives CDR1 MDHEN, CDR2 SYDVKM. The chain's CDR3 is CASSSPTATYEQYF. Written as DNA, the CDR3 is TGTGCCAGCAGTTCTCCGACAGCAACCTACGAGCAGTACTTC.

The rearrangement links TRBV11-3 to TRBJ2-7; TRBD1 matches at 11 bases. The V and J ends lost 5 bases and 2 bases, in that order; junction bases with no gene match: 5. Germline assignment: CDR1 SGHNT and CDR2 YENEEA. This CDR3 region has 15 residues. CDR3 coding DNA: TGTGCCAGCAGCCCTGGACAGGGGGCAACCTACGAGCAGTACTTC. It is translated as CASSPGQGATYEQYF.

The chain combines TRBV18 with TRBJ2-3; D may be TRBD2 (5 bases). The CDR3 sequence is 14 residues long. V lost 7 bases and J 4 bases, leaving 15 bases between the germline ends. Germline V gene lookup returns CDR1 KGHSH and CDR2 LQKENI. CDR3 protein: CASCRGLGADTQYF. The CDR3 nucleotides are TGTGCCAGCTGCCGTGGTCTCGGGGCAGATACGCAGTATTTT.

The V call is TRBV4-3, the J call TRBJ2-7, with TRBD2 as a possible D gene (5 bases). The germline CDR1 and CDR2 sequences are LGHNA and YSLEER. Trimming cost V 0 bases and J 2 bases, with 11 bases left between them. The CDR3 runs to 15 residues. CDR3 bases: TGCGCCAGCAGCCAAGATCCGGGGATGACCTACGAGCAGTACTTC. Translating it yields CASSQDPGMTYEQYF.

The chain recombines TRBV10-1 with TRBJ2-7, with D possibly being TRBD1 or TRBD2 (5 bases each). CDR1 WNHNN and CDR2 SYGVQD come from the germline V gene (reference sequence). The V end was cut by 3 bases, the J end by 9 bases, with 12 bases between. The CDR3 is 12 amino acids. The DNA of the CDR3 is TGCGCCAGCAGTGACTTTAAGGGACCGCAGTACTTC. Its translation: CASSDFKGPQYF.

This clone has more than one count but fewer than ten. This chain joins TRBV29-1 and TRBJ1-1; a weak D match, TRBD1 (5 bases). The ends were cut back, 4 bases at V and 4 bases at J, with 13 bases in the middle. The V gene's germline CDR1 is SQVTM and CDR2 ANQGSEA. CDR3 length equals 13 residues. DNA of the CDR3: TGCAGCGTTGGGGCAGGGTTGTTCACTGAAGCTTTCTTT. The encoded protein is CSVGAGLFTEAFF.

This chain uses TRBV6-6 with TRBJ2-7; TRBD1 matches at 8 bases. Germline lookup yields CDR1 MNHNY and CDR2 SVGAGI (reference sequence). The CDR3 spans 16 residues. V lost 0 bases, J lost 0 bases, and 4 bases stayed unmatched. The CDR3 loop is CASSYSRDRYSYEQYF. The CDR3 nucleotides read TGTGCCAGCAGTTACTCCCGGGACAGGTACTCCTACGAGCAGTACTTC.

V usage is TRBV5-1 and J usage is TRBJ2-3; 7 positions match TRBD2. Trimming cost V 4 bases and J 4 bases; bases outside gene matches: 9. The CDR3 has 15 residues. CDR1 and CDR2 from the germline V gene are SGHRS and YFSETQ. The CDR3 DNA reads TGCGCCAGCAGCCCGCAGACTAGCATGGCAGATACGCAGTATTTT. Translation: CASSPQTSMADTQYF.

The chain uses TRBV7-9 and TRBJ2-5; D remains unclear. The V end was cut by 2 bases, the J end by 5 bases, with 6 bases between. This CDR3 has 12 amino acids. From germline, CDR1 is SEHNR and CDR2 FQNEAQ (reference sequence). CDR3 sequence (DNA): TGTGCCAGCAGCTTACCAGCCGAGACCCAGTACTTC. Protein sequence: CASSLPAETQYF.

J is TRBJ2-3 and V is TRBV5-4, with TRBD2 matching 11 bases. Germline values: CDR1 SGHNT, CDR2 YYREEE (reference sequence). This CDR3 has 18 residues. Unmatched junction bases numbered 10, after V lost 4 bases and J lost 0 bases. This CDR3 is CASSHLAGGLTSTDTQYF. CDR3 coding DNA: TGTGCCAGCAGCCATCTAGCGGGAGGACTAACTAGCACAGATACGCAGTATTTT.

The chain joins TRBV4-3 to TRBJ2-1; 9 bases align to TRBD2. J gave up 8 bases and V 0 bases, and 5 bases lay outside the gene matches. This CDR3 is built from 15 residues. Germline values: CDR1 LGHNA, CDR2 YSLEER. CDR3 nucleotides: TGCGCCAGCAGCCAAGAGCGGGAGGGCCTGTATGAGCAGTTCTTC. It is translated as CASSQEREGLYEQFF.